This TCR beta chain came from a study of T-cell reconstitution after alpha-beta-depleted transplantation in children. Study results and limitations: Newly produced T cells mostly provided counts and TCRbeta diversity after one year, as hyperexpanded clones declined. High day-60 TCRbeta diversity in some patients came from surviving recipient T cells and thymic progenitors. In patients about two months after transplant, alpha-beta T cells reportedly arose from several hundred expanded graft clones.

Remarks on this clonotype: Its target is unknown.

Germline CDR1 ENHRY, CDR2 SYGVKD. The CDR3 consists of 13 residues. V lost 6 bases and J lost 1, with 7 bases in between. A library of TCRbeta sequences, prepared with unique molecular identifiers, was generated. Via MiXCR, TCRdb re-called the PCR reads, giving one row per CDR3 protein. The table lists 500,000 or so distinct CDR3 sequences, approximately 10% of them singletons. Here the sequenced sample was PBMCs, mostly from graft donor cells, taken 180 days after TCRalphabeta/CD19-depleted stem cell transplant. The chain uses TRBV10-3 and TRBJ1-5; D is perhaps TRBD1 (5 bases). This sequence was found in a female patient aged 2-10 years who had a stem cell transplant for aplastic anemia, so the T cells may come from the graft donor. The CDR3 bases are TGTGCCATCAGGAGGGGAAGCAATCAGCCCCAGCATTTT. Protein product: CAIRRGSNQPQHF.